The 18 T cell receptor beta chains presented below share a single source sample, sequenced in a study of T-cell reconstitution after alpha-beta-depleted transplantation in children. TCRbeta library construction was performed incorporating unique molecular identifiers. Each CDR3 protein is one row after TCRdb ran MiXCR on the PCR reads. Altogether approximately 650,000 distinct CDR3 sequences are present, around 14% being singletons, with the ten largest covering 0.79%. The specimen was PBMCs, collected before TCRalphabeta/CD19-depleted stem cell transplant. The receptors were gathered from a girl aged 2-10 years with congenital amegakaryocytic thrombocytopenia, due to receive a stem cell transplant.

This clonotype has a handful of counts. The gene calls are TRBV2 and TRBJ2-4, with D maybe TRBD1 (5 bases). The CDR3 is 14 residues long. CDR1 and CDR2 (germline): SNHLY, FYNNEI. Trimming took off 5 bases at V and 9 bases at J, with 17 bases between the two ends. Here the CDR3 reads CASSTRQTESIQYF. The DNA for the CDR3 is TGTGCCAGCAGTACCCGCCAGACAGAAAGCATTCAGTACTTC.

There are a few counts of this clonotype. The chain recombines TRBV20-1 with TRBJ2-7, with D possibly matching TRBD1 (6 bases). Trimming removed 5 bases at V and 5 bases at J, with 25 bases between. Germline V gene sequence: CDR1 DFQATT, CDR2 SNEGSKA (reference sequence). The CDR3 runs 16 residues. Here the CDR3 DNA reads TGCAGTGCTTTCCTTACCGGCTCAGGGGCGGTCCACGAGCAGTACTTC. Encoded protein: CSAFLTGSGAVHEQYF.

The chain couples TRBV20-1 to TRBJ2-7, with 10 bases lining up with TRBD2. This CDR3 region has 14 residues. The ends lost 0 bases at V and 4 bases at J; junction bases unmatched: 3. From germline, CDR1 is DFQATT and CDR2 SNEGSKA (reference sequence). The CDR3 nucleotides read TGCAGTGCTAGAGATCTAGCGGGAGATTACGAGCAGTACTTC. Translating it yields CSARDLAGDYEQYF.

This clonotype was detected many times. The chain combines TRBV12-3 or TRBV12-4 with TRBJ2-1, with TRBD2 identical over 7 bases. The CDR3 has 14 amino acids. J was trimmed by 3 bases and V by 8 bases; bases with no gene match: 7. The CDR3 here is CASLLAGHYNEQFF. Written as DNA, the CDR3 is TGTGCCAGCTTGTTAGCGGGCCACTACAATGAGCAGTTCTTC.

This rearrangement joins TRBV7-9 to TRBJ1-2; D ambiguous. Germline CDR1 and CDR2: SEHNR and FQNEAQ (reference sequence). CDR3 length equals 13 residues. Between the trimmed V and J ends, which lost 4 bases and 14 bases, there was a span of 20 bases. CDR3 loop: CASSYMFAKAGTF. The CDR3 bases are TGTGCCAGCAGCTATATGTTTGCGAAGGCCGGAACCTTC.

This clonotype was observed at least ten times. This chain connects TRBV20-1 to TRBJ2-3; D may match TRBD1 or TRBD2 (5 bases each). In germline, CDR1 is DFQATT, CDR2 SNEGSKA (reference sequence). Trimming took off 3 bases at V and 4 bases at J, with 11 bases between the two ends. The CDR3 length is 13 residues. The CDR3 protein is CSARRGRPDTQYF. DNA for the CDR3: TGCAGTGCTAGGAGGGGTAGACCAGATACGCAGTATTTT.

At least ten counts were recorded for this clonotype. V is TRBV5-4 and J is TRBJ2-7; D may be TRBD1 or TRBD2 (5 bases each). V was cut by 4 bases and J by 3 bases, with 14 bases left in between. The germline V gene encodes CDR1 SGHNT and CDR2 YYREEE (reference sequence). The CDR3 is 14 residues long. CDR3 in amino acids: CASSRDGNNYEQYF. The CDR3 region has the DNA TGTGCCAGCAGCCGGGACGGTAATAACTACGAGCAGTACTTC.

This clonotype was recorded at least ten times. The chain uses TRBV5-1 and TRBJ1-1; D is perhaps TRBD1 (6 bases). With 0 bases removed from V and 2 bases from J, the gap between germline ends came to 11 bases. Germline V gene sequence: CDR1 SGHRS, CDR2 YFSETQ. CDR3 length equals 15 residues. CDR3 amino acids: CASSLVGGINTEAFF. DNA for the CDR3: TGCGCCAGCAGCTTGGTAGGGGGGATCAACACTGAAGCTTTCTTT.

This clonotype was recorded many times. V is TRBV29-1 and J is TRBJ1-1; the D is unclear. Trimming removed 7 bases at V and 4 bases at J, with 19 bases between. The V gene's germline CDR1 is SQVTM and CDR2 ANQGSEA. The CDR3 contains 14 residues. The CDR3 here is CSGDRAGPGTEAFF. The DNA for the CDR3 is TGCAGCGGCGACCGTGCCGGGCCAGGCACTGAAGCTTTCTTT.

This clonotype was seen many times. This sequence joins TRBV12-3 or TRBV12-4 and TRBJ2-2; TRBD2 matches at 9 bases. CDR3 length: 15 amino acids. With V trimmed by 5 bases and J by 4 bases, 5 bases remained unmatched. CDR3 sequence reads: CASSRSGRITGELFF. CDR3 sequence (DNA): TGTGCCAGCAGTCGAAGCGGGAGGATCACCGGGGAGCTGTTTTTT.

J is TRBJ2-5 and V is TRBV20-1; no reliable D call. V dropped 0 bases and J dropped 5 bases, with 13 bases sitting between them. CDR1 and CDR2 (germline): DFQATT, SNEGSKA (reference sequence). The CDR3 length is 14 residues. The DNA of the CDR3 is TGCAGTGCTAGAGAGGCCGGGCCCGCGGAGACCCAGTACTTC. Residues: CSAREAGPAETQYF.

This clonotype was recorded many times. The V gene is TRBV28, the J gene TRBJ2-7, with D perhaps assigned TRBD1 or TRBD2 (5 bases each). Germline V gene lookup returns CDR1 MDHEN and CDR2 SYDVKM. CDR3 length equals 14 residues. Trimming took 8 bases from V and 3 from J, leaving 17 bases between them. This chain's CDR3 is CASYSRDRFYEQYF. The CDR3 DNA follows: TGTGCCAGCTACTCCCGGGACCGCTTCTACGAGCAGTACTTC. The whole variable domain, remainder taken from reference TRBV28 and TRBJ2-7, is DVKVTQSSRYLVKRTGEKVFLECVQDMDHENMFWYRQDPGLGLRLIYFSYDVKMKEKGDIPEGYSVSREKKERFSLILESASTNQTSMYLCASYSRDRFYEQYFGPGTRLTVT.

The chain uses TRBV6-2 or TRBV6-3 and TRBJ2-7; tentatively, D is TRBD1 (6 bases). The CDR3 runs to 13 residues. The germline gives CDR1 MNHEY, CDR2 SVGEGT. V gave up 2 bases and J gave up 4 bases, with 9 bases separating them. The CDR3 here is CASSYGQHYEQYF. For the CDR3, the DNA is TGTGCCAGCAGTTACGGACAGCATTACGAGCAGTACTTC.

This clonotype was observed once. This chain uses TRBV18 with TRBJ1-4, with 10 nucleotides matching TRBD1. The CDR3 runs to 15 residues. V trimming: 3 bases; J trimming: 7 bases; junction bases outside the gene matches: 5. The germline V gene encodes CDR1 KGHSH and CDR2 LQKENI. The CDR3 loop reads CASSPTGGESEKLFF. DNA for the CDR3: TGTGCCAGCTCACCGACAGGGGGCGAGAGTGAAAAACTGTTTTTT.

The gene calls are TRBV5-5 and TRBJ2-7, with TRBD1 as a possible D gene (5 bases). The length of the CDR3 is 14 residues. V lost 4 bases, J lost 7 bases, and 18 bases lay in between. In germline, CDR1 is SGHKS, CDR2 YYEKEE (reference sequence). The CDR3 region is CASSGTTPPGEQYF. The CDR3 coding sequence is TGTGCCAGCAGCGGAACCACACCTCCAGGGGAGCAGTACTTC.

This clonotype was recorded once. CDR3 DNA: TGTGCCACCAGAAGGACAGGGGTCTACGAGCAGTACTTC. The encoded protein is CATRRTGVYEQYF. The chain is built from TRBV28 and TRBJ2-7; 9 nucleotides match TRBD1. The germline CDR1 and CDR2 sequences are MDHEN and SYDVKM. The J segment lost 3 bases and the V segment lost 10 bases, leaving 7 bases of the junction unmatched. This CDR3 region has 13 residues.

Ten or more counts support this clonotype. The genes are TRBV20-1 and TRBJ2-1; the D is unclear. The CDR3 runs 12 residues. In germline, CDR1 is DFQATT, CDR2 SNEGSKA (reference sequence). V was cut by 2 bases and J by 1 base, with 3 bases left in between. For the CDR3, the DNA is TGCAGTGCTAGACCTTCCTACAATGAGCAGTTCTTC. It encodes CSARPSYNEQFF.

This clonotype was observed many times. V is TRBV20-1 and J is TRBJ2-4; 7 nucleotides line up with TRBD1. Looked up from germline, CDR1 is DFQATT and CDR2 is SNEGSKA (reference sequence). Losses at the gene ends were 8 bases for V and 7 bases for J; bases not matched to a gene: 11. The CDR3 has 13 amino acids. CDR3 nucleotide sequence: TGCAGTCTCACCGGACAGGTCAATAACATTCAGTACTTC. Its protein is CSLTGQVNNIQYF.